These 13 T cell receptor beta chains were sequenced from one sample in a study of blood T cell repertoires in COVID-19. Sequenced by immunoSEQ multiplex PCR; TCRdb stores in-frame clones only, minus some. The repertoire has around 95,000 clones, about 77% of them found once; the top ten carry around a third. What was sequenced was peripheral blood. The source is a man aged 70-80 years with active or convalescent COVID-19.

The gene calls are TRBV28 and TRBJ2-2; 9 bases agree with TRBD1. The CDR3 length is 13 residues. The V gene's germline CDR1 is MDHEN and CDR2 SYDVKM. V was clipped by 6 bases and J by 6 bases; unmatched bases: 2. CDR3 protein: CASSHRGPGELFF. CDR3 nucleotide sequence: TGTGCCAGCAGCCACAGGGGGCCCGGGGAGCTGTTTTTT.

The chain couples TRBV27 to TRBJ2-7, with TRBD1 matching over 9 bases. Unmatched junction bases numbered 7, after V lost 3 bases and J lost 7 bases. The CDR3 length is 14 residues. CDR1 MNHEY and CDR2 SMNVEV come from the germline V gene (reference sequence). The CDR3 loop is CASSLKQGAGEQYF. The CDR3 DNA follows: TGTGCCAGCAGTTTGAAACAGGGGGCAGGGGAGCAGTACTTC.

V is TRBV29-1 and J is TRBJ2-5, with D possibly TRBD2 on 6 matching bases. The CDR3 contains 13 residues. CDR1 is SQVTM and CDR2 is ANQGSEA in the germline V gene. Trimming removed 4 bases at V and 4 bases at J, with 13 bases between. The chain's CDR3 is CSVGSGQGETQYF. The CDR3 bases are TGCAGCGTTGGAAGCGGGCAGGGAGAGACCCAGTACTTC. Using reference TRBV29-1 and TRBJ2-5 for the parts outside the CDR3, the full variable domain is SAVISQKPSRDICQRGTSLTIQCQVDSQVTMMFWYRQQPGQSLTLIATANQGSEATYESGFVIDKFPISRPNLTFSTLTVSNMSPEDSSIYLCSVGSGQGETQYFGPGTRLLVL.

This chain connects TRBV12-3 or TRBV12-4 to TRBJ2-5, with a weak D call TRBD1 (5 bases). With 7 bases removed from V and 1 base from J, the gap between germline ends came to 10 bases. The CDR3 is 13 amino acids. Here the CDR3 reads CASTIDSQETQYF. In DNA form, the CDR3 reads TGTGCCAGCACCATCGACAGCCAAGAGACCCAGTACTTC.

This clone was recorded only once. The chain recombines TRBV6-6 with TRBJ1-1; a weak D match, TRBD1 (5 bases). The germline V and J ends were trimmed by 7 bases and 4 bases, with 16 bases remaining between them. The CDR3 is 14 residues long. Germline V gene lookup returns CDR1 MNHNY and CDR2 SVGAGI (reference sequence). CDR3 residues: CASIIRTPSTEAFF. Written as DNA, the CDR3 is TGTGCCAGCATCATTAGGACACCAAGCACTGAAGCTTTCTTT.

The chain has TRBV24-1 and TRBJ2-5; perhaps TRBD2 as D (6 bases). The CDR3 runs 15 residues. Germline assignment: CDR1 KGHDR and CDR2 SFDVKD. The V end was cut by 4 bases, the J end by 4 bases, with 15 bases between. CDR3 coding DNA: TGTGCCACCAGTGAAGGGGACGGGAGAAGAGAGACCCAGTACTTC. Protein: CATSEGDGRRETQYF.

The V and J genes are TRBV2 and TRBJ2-5, with 8 bases fitting TRBD2. The CDR3 runs to 12 residues. Germline lookup yields CDR1 SNHLY and CDR2 FYNNEI. The V gene end was trimmed by 7 bases and the J gene end by 6 bases; junction bases not matched to a gene: 4. The CDR3 loop reads CASNGGAKTQYF. CDR3 in DNA: TGTGCCAGCAACGGGGGGGCGAAGACCCAGTACTTC.

The V gene is TRBV7-8, the J gene TRBJ1-5; D unclear. V shed 5 bases and J shed 0 bases, with 8 bases lying between them. This CDR3 region has 14 residues. Looked up from germline, CDR1 is SGHVS and CDR2 is FQNEAQ. CDR3 nucleotides: TGTGCCAGCAGCGGCGGGGTTAGCAATCAGCCCCAGCATTTT. This codes for CASSGGVSNQPQHF.

The J gene is TRBJ1-3, the V gene TRBV7-8, with a weak D call TRBD1 (5 bases). Germline V lookup: CDR1 SGHVS, CDR2 FQNEAQ. CDR3 length: 15 amino acids. Trimming shortened V by 5 bases and J by 2 bases, and 13 bases separated the two germline ends. The DNA for the CDR3 is TGTGCCAGCAGCGAACAGGTGGGGCCTGGAAACACCATATATTTT. Translated, it gives CASSEQVGPGNTIYF.

This clone was seen more than once but under ten times. The chain combines TRBV28 with TRBJ2-3, with D hard to call. Per germline, CDR1 MDHEN and CDR2 SYDVKM. V was pared by 6 bases and J by 4 bases, with 14 bases between. The CDR3 has 14 amino acids. The CDR3 is CASSHDTSADTQYF. CDR3 coding DNA: TGTGCCAGCAGCCATGACACCAGTGCAGATACGCAGTATTTT.

This rearrangement joins TRBV6-6 to TRBJ2-1; no firm D call. The germline V gene encodes CDR1 MNHNY and CDR2 SVGAGI (reference sequence). The CDR3 covers 13 residues. V shed 2 bases and J shed 9 bases, with 11 bases lying between them. CDR3 region: CASSYDASPEQFF. CDR3 sequence (DNA): TGTGCCAGCAGTTACGATGCGTCCCCTGAGCAGTTCTTC.

For this clone: At one boundary the junction diverges from the germline segment, which might be a read error. DNA for the CDR3: TGTGCTAGCAGCCCCCCCGGACAGGGGACTTATGGCTACACCTTC. Its protein product is CASSPPGQGTYGYTF. This sequence joins TRBV7-7 and TRBJ1-2; TRBD1 aligns across 9 bases. The CDR3 loop spans 15 amino acids. Germline V CDR1 and CDR2: SSHAT, FNYEAQ (reference sequence).

This chain joins TRBV5-4 and TRBJ2-3, with TRBD1 matching over 11 bases. Germline CDR1 is SGHNT and CDR2 is YYREEE (reference sequence). V gave up 3 bases and J gave up 0 bases; unmatched junction bases: 0. The CDR3 spans 15 residues. CDR3 DNA sequence: TGTGCCAGCAGCTGGGACAGGGGGAGCACAGATACGCAGTATTTT. It codes for CASSWDRGSTDTQYF.